The 2 T cell receptor beta chains given below trace back to one sample, sequenced in a study of T-cell reconstitution after alpha-beta-depleted transplantation in children. As it was prepared, the TCRbeta library received unique molecular identifiers. TCRdb re-called the PCR reads with MiXCR, one entry per CDR3 protein. The sample lists fewer than 750,000 distinct CDR3 sequences; approximately 30% were seen once. The source was PBMCs, collected before TCRalphabeta/CD19-depleted stem cell transplant. All receptors derive from a boy younger than two with Wiskott-Aldrich syndrome, due to receive a stem cell transplant.

V gene TRBV5-1 combines with J gene TRBJ2-1; a weak D match, TRBD2 (5 bases). Trimming stripped 4 bases from V and 3 bases from J, with 14 bases between. CDR1 is SGHRS and CDR2 is YFSETQ in the germline V gene. The CDR3 sequence is 15 residues long. DNA of the CDR3: TGCGCCAGCAGCCCTCGGGGAGCCCTCTACAATGAGCAGTTCTTC. Protein sequence: CASSPRGALYNEQFF.

This clonotype was recorded a few times. This chain uses TRBV20-1 with TRBJ1-1; D is unresolved. The germline gives CDR1 DFQATT, CDR2 SNEGSKA (reference sequence). V lost 0 bases, J lost 12 bases, and 20 bases lay in between. This CDR3 contains 14 residues. This CDR3 is CSARELDGGRETFF. CDR3 nucleotide sequence: TGCAGTGCTAGAGAGTTGGACGGCGGCCGCGAGACTTTCTTT.